This T cell receptor (beta chain) emerged from a study of spatial heterogeneity in lung cancer. In the study overall: Sequences of the beta chain were consistently detected in greater numbers than alpha-chain sequences. TCR and UMI combinations that were unique each appeared, on average, more than ten times in raw reads. Points from the study as a whole: Mutation tallies in tumors tracked expanded intratumoral alpha and beta TCR counts.

As for time point: sample taken at primary tumor resection. Unsorted whole RNA samples from tumor, nontumor lung or frozen PBMC were sequenced. This clonotype is labeled as medium-sized. Its antigen is still unknown. Each TCR cDNA molecule carried a unique molecular identifier. Each CDR3 protein is one row after TCRdb ran MiXCR on the 5' RACE reads. The sample holds about 3,900 distinct CDR3 sequences, roughly 3.9% seen once. Germline assignment: CDR1 MDHEN and CDR2 SYDVKM. V was pared by 7 bases and J by 4 bases, with 10 bases between. The CDR3 is 12 residues long. The chain employs TRBV28 and TRBJ1-2; D is unresolved. This TCR was sampled from a male donor with early-stage non-small cell lung cancer. The sample was lung tumor tissue, taken at surgery. CDR3 region: CASKAVLYGYTF. CDR3 DNA: TGTGCCAGCAAGGCAGTCCTCTATGGCTACACCTTC.